This T cell receptor (beta chain) originates from a study of Graves' ophthalmopathy and Graves' hyperthyroidism. Turning to the study itself: Pretreatment peripheral blood was obtained at initial diagnosis.

V lost 8 bases to trimming and J lost 0 bases; unmatched junction nucleotides: 18. The CDR3 loop spans 18 amino acids. The V gene's germline CDR1 is SNHLY and CDR2 FYNNEI. On this clonotype itself: Its antigen remains unknown.

Study-wide results and limits: At around 68% sensitivity and roughly 72% specificity, the model predicted progression of the ophthalmopathy. Using a 13-signature model, the authors split ophthalmopathy from stable hyperthyroidism, with approximately 88% sensitivity and 81.08% specificity.

RNA transcripts were the source from which TCR beta CDR3 regions were amplified. RT-PCR in the first round used HTBI primers; a second-round multiplex PCR followed. MiXCR, applied by TCRdb to the multiplex PCR reads, yields one record per CDR3 protein. The table lists around 660,000 distinct CDR3 sequences, over 40% of them singletons. The chain employs TRBV2 and TRBJ2-7, with TRBD2 matching 8 bases. The clonotype originates from an adult man with Graves' ophthalmopathy. Sequenced material: peripheral blood. Here the CDR3 reads CASSPRGSGATSSYEQYF. CDR3 sequence (DNA): TGTGCCAGCTCACCACGTGGTAGCGGGGCTACGAGCTCCTACGAGCAGTACTTC. The full variable domain, with the rest looked up from reference TRBV2 and TRBJ2-7, is EPEVTQTPSHQVTQMGQEVILRCVPISNHLYFYWYRQILGQKVEFLVSFYNNEISEKSEIFDDQFSVERPDGSNFTLKIRSTKLEDSAMYFCASSPRGSGATSSYEQYFGPGTRLTVT.